Listed here are 9 T cell receptor beta chains from one sample, sequenced in a study of blood T cell repertoires in COVID-19. Data came from immunoSEQ multiplex PCR; TCRdb stores just in-frame clones and leaves some out. The sample includes about 340,000 clones, 80% to 90% of them seen just once. The sample consisted of peripheral blood. The source of these receptors is a woman aged 45-60 years with COVID-19, enrolled during active disease.

The gene calls are TRBV28 and TRBJ2-7; possible D gene TRBD2, 6 bases. The V end lost 6 bases, the J end lost 0 bases, and 15 bases lay between the germline ends. Germline assignment: CDR1 MDHEN and CDR2 SYDVKM. The CDR3 is 15 amino acids. This chain's CDR3 is CASSLGGSPSYEQYF. CDR3 coding DNA: TGTGCCAGCAGCTTGGGGGGATCGCCCTCCTACGAGCAGTACTTC.

The V call is TRBV11-1, the J call TRBJ2-7; TRBD2 matches 12 bases. Germline CDR1 SGHAT, CDR2 FQDESV (reference sequence). CDR3 size: 15 residues. Unmatched junction bases numbered 7, after V lost 6 bases and J lost 4 bases. CDR3: CASSSWTSGTYEQYF. The CDR3, as DNA: TGTGCCAGCAGTTCCTGGACTAGCGGGACATACGAGCAGTACTTC. Looking up the rest from reference TRBV11-1 and TRBJ2-7 gives the full variable domain: EAEVAQSPRYKITEKSQAVAFWCDPISGHATLYWYRQILGQGPELLVQFQDESVVDDSQLPKDRFSAERLKGVDSTLKIQPAELGDSAMYLCASSSWTSGTYEQYFGPGTRLTVT.

The V and J genes are TRBV5-1 and TRBJ2-1, with 7 bases matching TRBD2. Germline V gene lookup returns CDR1 SGHRS and CDR2 YFSETQ. V was clipped by 2 bases and J by 7 bases; unmatched bases: 9. CDR3 length: 15 residues. The CDR3 loop reads CASSFISGNENEQFF. The DNA for the CDR3 is TGCGCCAGCAGCTTCATCAGCGGGAATGAGAATGAGCAGTTCTTC.

The V and J genes are TRBV20-1 and TRBJ2-5; 7 bases fit TRBD1. The CDR3 contains 14 residues. The junction had 11 bases not matched to a gene; V was cut back by 3 bases and J by 7 bases. Looked up from germline, CDR1 is DFQATT and CDR2 is SNEGSKA (reference sequence). CDR3 loop: CSASAGERGLTQYF. For the CDR3, the DNA is TGCAGTGCTAGTGCGGGTGAGAGGGGGCTGACCCAGTACTTC.

The chain couples TRBV4-2 to TRBJ1-3; D is unresolved. CDR1 is LGHNA, CDR2 YNFKEQ, per germline. Trimming cost V 0 bases and J 0 bases, with 6 bases left between them. The CDR3 runs 15 residues. CDR3 loop: CASSQDWPSGNTIYF. CDR3 in DNA: TGTGCCAGCAGCCAAGATTGGCCCTCTGGAAACACCATATATTTT.

The chain joins TRBV11-2 to TRBJ2-3, with D possibly matching TRBD2 (5 bases). Germline loops: CDR1 SGHAT, CDR2 FQNNGV. This CDR3 is 13 amino acids long. Trimming left V 4 bases short and J 3 bases short, with 8 bases between. In DNA, the CDR3 is TGTGCCAGCAGCTCCCGGGGAACAGATACGCAGTATTTT. Protein product: CASSSRGTDTQYF.

This clone was recorded once. This chain joins TRBV30 and TRBJ2-5; the match to TRBD2 covers 12 bases. J lost 1 base, V lost 3 bases, and 6 bases had no gene match. This CDR3 has 16 residues. The germline V gene has CDR1 GTSNPN and CDR2 SVGIG (reference sequence). The CDR3 spells CAWSSGLAGRQETQYF. CDR3 coding DNA: TGTGCCTGGAGCTCCGGACTAGCGGGACGCCAAGAGACCCAGTACTTC. Supplemented by reference TRBV30 and TRBJ2-5, the full variable domain reads SQTIHQWPATLVQPVGSPLSLECTVEGTSNPNLYWYRQAAGRGLQLLFYSVGIGQISSEVPQNLSASRPQDRQFILSSKKLLLSDSGFYLCAWSSGLAGRQETQYFGPGTRLLVL.

This rearrangement joins TRBV19 to TRBJ1-5; D gene unclear. V lost 1 base and J 7 bases, leaving 14 bases between the germline ends. The CDR3 has 15 amino acids. The germline gives CDR1 LNHDA, CDR2 SQIVND (reference sequence). CDR3 region: CASSIVGGGGQPQHF. The CDR3, as DNA: TGTGCCAGTAGTATAGTTGGAGGCGGAGGACAGCCCCAGCATTTT.

The CDR3 DNA sequence: TGCGCCAGCAGTGATCTGAGGTCGGGGGTCTCAGTCTACGAGCAGTACTTC. Amino acids: CASSDLRSGVSVYEQYF. The chain joins TRBV10-1 to TRBJ2-7, with TRBD2 as a possible D gene (6 bases). CDR3 length: 17 amino acids. Germline V gives CDR1 WNHNN, CDR2 SYGVQD (reference sequence). V was trimmed by 3 bases and J by 3 bases, leaving 21 bases between them.